This T cell receptor (beta chain) was captured by sequencing in a study of shared clonotypes between healthy human individuals. General study points: Shared clonotypes across all four donors exceeded non-shared ones in generation probability. Incompleteness in sorted-subset sequencing, despite large depth, was shown by rarefaction.

Only in-frame clones appear in the TCRdb table, and some are missing; sequencing was by immunoSEQ multiplex PCR. Here the sample spans around 100,000 clones, just over 65% being singletons. Healthy and HIV-negative, the adult donors had no recent acute infections or vaccinations. Caucasian adults residing in Nashville, Tennessee made up all the donors. As concerns this clone: Antigen specificity is unknown.

V was shortened by 0 bases and J by 1 base, with 5 bases between the two germline ends. CDR1 and CDR2 (germline): SGHRS, YFSETQ. The CDR3 has 13 amino acids. The chain carries TRBV5-1 and TRBJ2-7; D possibly corresponds to TRBD1 (5 bases). Sequenced input: memory CD8+ T cells sorted from blood. As to subset: CD45RO+ cells pooled with CCR7-negative TemRA cells. The sequence derives from a woman between 25 and 40 years old in good health. CDR3 nucleotides: TGCGCCAGCAGCTTGGGACAGTCCTACGAGCAGTACTTC. This translates into CASSLGQSYEQYF.